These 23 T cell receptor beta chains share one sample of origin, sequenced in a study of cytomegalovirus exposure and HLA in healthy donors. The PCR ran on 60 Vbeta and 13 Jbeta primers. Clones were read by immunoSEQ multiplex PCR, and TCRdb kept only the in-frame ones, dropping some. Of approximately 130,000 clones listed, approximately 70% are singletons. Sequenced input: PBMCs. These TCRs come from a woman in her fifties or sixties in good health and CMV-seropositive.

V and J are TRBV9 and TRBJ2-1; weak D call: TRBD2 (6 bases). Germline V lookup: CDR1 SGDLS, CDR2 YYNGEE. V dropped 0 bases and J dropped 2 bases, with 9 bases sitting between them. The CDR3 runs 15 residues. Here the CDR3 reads CASSVVPGAYNEQFF. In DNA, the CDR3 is TGTGCCAGCAGCGTAGTCCCGGGGGCCTACAATGAGCAGTTCTTC.

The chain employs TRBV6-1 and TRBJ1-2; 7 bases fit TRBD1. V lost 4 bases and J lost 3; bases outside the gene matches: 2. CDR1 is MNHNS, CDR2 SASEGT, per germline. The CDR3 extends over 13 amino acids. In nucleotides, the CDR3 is TGTGCCAGCAGTGGAGACAGGGACTATGGCTACACCTTC. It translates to CASSGDRDYGYTF.

The DNA of the CDR3 is TGTGCCACCTCGCAACAGGGGCAGTCTGGAAACACCATATATTTT. Translating it yields CATSQQGQSGNTIYF. V is TRBV2 and J is TRBJ1-3; TRBD1 agrees at 7 bases. This CDR3 spans 15 amino acids. From germline, CDR1 is SNHLY and CDR2 FYNNEI. J gave up 1 base and V 10 bases, and 10 bases lay outside the gene matches.

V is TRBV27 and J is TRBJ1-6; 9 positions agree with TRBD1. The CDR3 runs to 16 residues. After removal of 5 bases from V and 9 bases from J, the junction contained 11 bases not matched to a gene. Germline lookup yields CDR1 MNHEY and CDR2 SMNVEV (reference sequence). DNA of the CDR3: TGTGCCAGCAGTCGGAGGATAGGGACAGGGTTTTCACCCCTCCACTTT. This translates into CASSRRIGTGFSPLHF.

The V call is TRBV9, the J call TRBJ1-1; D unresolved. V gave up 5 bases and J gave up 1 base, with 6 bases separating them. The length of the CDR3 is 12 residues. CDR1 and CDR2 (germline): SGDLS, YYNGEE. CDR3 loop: CASSLPNTEAFF. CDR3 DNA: TGTGCCAGCAGTCTCCCGAACACTGAAGCTTTCTTT.

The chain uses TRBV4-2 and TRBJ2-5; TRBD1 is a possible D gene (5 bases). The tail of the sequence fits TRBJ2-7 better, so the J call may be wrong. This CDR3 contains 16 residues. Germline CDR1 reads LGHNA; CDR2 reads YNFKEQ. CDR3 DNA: TGTGCCAGCAGCCAAGACCAGGTGGGGCGGATCTACGAGCAGTACTTC. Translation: CASSQDQVGRIYEQYF.

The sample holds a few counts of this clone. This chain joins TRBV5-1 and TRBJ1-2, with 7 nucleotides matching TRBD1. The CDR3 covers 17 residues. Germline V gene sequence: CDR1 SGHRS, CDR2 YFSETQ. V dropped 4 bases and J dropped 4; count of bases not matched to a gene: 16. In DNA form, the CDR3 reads TGCGCCAGCAGCCCGGACATTCCGGGACAGCTTTTCTATGGCTACACCTTC. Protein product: CASSPDIPGQLFYGYTF.

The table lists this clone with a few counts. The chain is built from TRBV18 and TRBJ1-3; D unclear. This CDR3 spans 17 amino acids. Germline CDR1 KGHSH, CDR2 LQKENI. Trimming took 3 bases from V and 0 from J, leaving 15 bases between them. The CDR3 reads CASSPSITYFSGNTIYF. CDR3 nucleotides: TGTGCCAGCTCACCCTCAATCACTTACTTCTCTGGAAACACCATATATTTT.

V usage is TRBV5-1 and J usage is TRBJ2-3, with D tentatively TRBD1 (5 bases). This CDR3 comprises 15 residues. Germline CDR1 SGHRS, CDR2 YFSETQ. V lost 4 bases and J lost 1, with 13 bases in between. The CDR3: CASSDVGQGTDTQYF. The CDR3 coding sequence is TGCGCCAGCAGCGATGTGGGGCAGGGCACAGATACGCAGTATTTT.

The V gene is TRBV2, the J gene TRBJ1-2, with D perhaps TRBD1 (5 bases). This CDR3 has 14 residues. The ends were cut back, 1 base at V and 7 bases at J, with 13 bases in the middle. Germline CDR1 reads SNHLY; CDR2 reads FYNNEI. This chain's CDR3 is CASSEGQGEVGYTF. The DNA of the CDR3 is TGTGCCAGCAGTGAAGGCCAGGGTGAGGTTGGCTACACCTTC. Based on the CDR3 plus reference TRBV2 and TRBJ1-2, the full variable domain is EPEVTQTPSHQVTQMGQEVILRCVPISNHLYFYWYRQILGQKVEFLVSFYNNEISEKSEIFDDQFSVERPDGSNFTLKIRSTKLEDSAMYFCASSEGQGEVGYTFGSGTRLTVV.

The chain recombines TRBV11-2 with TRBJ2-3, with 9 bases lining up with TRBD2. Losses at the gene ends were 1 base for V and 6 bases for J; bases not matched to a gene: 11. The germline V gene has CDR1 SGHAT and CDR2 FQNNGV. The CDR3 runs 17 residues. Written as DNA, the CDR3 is TGTGCCAGCAGCTTAGGGGCGGGGGGGTTGAGAGGGGATACGCAGTATTTT. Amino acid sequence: CASSLGAGGLRGDTQYF.

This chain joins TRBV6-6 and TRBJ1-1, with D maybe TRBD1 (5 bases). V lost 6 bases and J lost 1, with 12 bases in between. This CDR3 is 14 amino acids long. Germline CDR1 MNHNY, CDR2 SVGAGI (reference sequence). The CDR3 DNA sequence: TGTGCCAGCAGGAACGGGCAGGGGAACACTGAAGCTTTCTTT. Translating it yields CASRNGQGNTEAFF.

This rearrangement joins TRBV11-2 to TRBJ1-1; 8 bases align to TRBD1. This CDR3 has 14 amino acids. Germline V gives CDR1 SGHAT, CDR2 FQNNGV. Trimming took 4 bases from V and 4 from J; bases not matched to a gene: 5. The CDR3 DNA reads TGTGCCAGCAGCTCCACGGACAGGGTCACTGAAGCTTTCTTT. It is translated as CASSSTDRVTEAFF.

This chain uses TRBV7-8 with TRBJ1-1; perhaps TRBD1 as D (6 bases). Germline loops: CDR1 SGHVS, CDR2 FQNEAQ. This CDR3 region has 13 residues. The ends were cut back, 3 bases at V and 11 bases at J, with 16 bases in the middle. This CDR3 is CASSLWGPGRAFF. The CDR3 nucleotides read TGTGCCAGCAGCTTGTGGGGGCCGGGGCGTGCTTTCTTT.

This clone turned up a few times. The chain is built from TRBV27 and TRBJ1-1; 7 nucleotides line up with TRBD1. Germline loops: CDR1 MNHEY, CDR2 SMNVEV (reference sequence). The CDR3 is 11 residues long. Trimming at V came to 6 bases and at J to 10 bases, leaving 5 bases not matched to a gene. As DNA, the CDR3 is TGTGCCAGCAGCCACAGGGGTGGAGCTTTCTTT. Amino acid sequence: CASSHRGGAFF.

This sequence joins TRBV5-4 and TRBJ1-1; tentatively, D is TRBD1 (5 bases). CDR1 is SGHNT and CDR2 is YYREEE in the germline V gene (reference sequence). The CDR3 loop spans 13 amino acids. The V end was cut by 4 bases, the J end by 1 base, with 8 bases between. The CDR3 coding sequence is TGTGCCAGCAGCCAAACAGGGAACACTGAAGCTTTCTTT. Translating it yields CASSQTGNTEAFF. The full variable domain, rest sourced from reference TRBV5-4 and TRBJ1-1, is ETGVTQSPTHLIKTRGQQVTLRCSSQSGHNTVSWYQQALGQGPQFIFQYYREEENGRGNFPPRFSGLQFPNYSSELNVNALELDDSALYLCASSQTGNTEAFFGQGTRLTVV.

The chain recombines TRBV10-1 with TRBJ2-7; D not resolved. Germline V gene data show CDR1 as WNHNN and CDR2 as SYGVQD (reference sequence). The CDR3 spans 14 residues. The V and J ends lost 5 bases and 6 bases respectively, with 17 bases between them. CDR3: CASSPLAELGEQYF. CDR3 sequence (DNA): TGCGCCAGCAGTCCATTGGCGGAGTTGGGCGAGCAGTACTTC.

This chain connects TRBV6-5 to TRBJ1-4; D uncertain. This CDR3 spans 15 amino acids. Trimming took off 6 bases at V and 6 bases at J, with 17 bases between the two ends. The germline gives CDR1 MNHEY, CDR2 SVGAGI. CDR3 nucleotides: TGTGCCAGCAGCCCCGGGCTCGGGAAGGATGAAAAACTGTTTTTT. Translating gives CASSPGLGKDEKLFF.

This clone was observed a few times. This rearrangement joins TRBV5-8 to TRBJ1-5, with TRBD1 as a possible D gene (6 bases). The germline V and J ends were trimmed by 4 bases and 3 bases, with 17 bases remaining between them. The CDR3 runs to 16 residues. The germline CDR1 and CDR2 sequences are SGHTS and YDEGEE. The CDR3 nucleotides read TGTGCCAGCAGCCCCCTCCGGGACACGCACAATCAGCCCCAGCATTTT. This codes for CASSPLRDTHNQPQHF.

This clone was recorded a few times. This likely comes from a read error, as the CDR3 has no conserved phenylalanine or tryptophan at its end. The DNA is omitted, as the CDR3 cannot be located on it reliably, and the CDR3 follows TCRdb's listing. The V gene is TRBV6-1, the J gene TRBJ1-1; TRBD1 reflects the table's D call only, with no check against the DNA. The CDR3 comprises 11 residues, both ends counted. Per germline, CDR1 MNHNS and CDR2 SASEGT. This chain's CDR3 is CASSDGTEKTL.

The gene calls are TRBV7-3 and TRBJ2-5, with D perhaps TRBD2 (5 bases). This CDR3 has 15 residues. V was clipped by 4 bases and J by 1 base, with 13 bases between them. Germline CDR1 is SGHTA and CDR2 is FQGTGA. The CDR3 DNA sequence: TGTGCCAGCAGCTCGACGGACTCGCTCCAAGAGACCCAGTACTTC. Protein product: CASSSTDSLQETQYF. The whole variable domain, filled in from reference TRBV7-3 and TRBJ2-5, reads GAGVSQTPSNKVTEKGKYVELRCDPISGHTALYWYRQSLGQGPEFLIYFQGTGAADDSGLPNDRFFAVRPEGSVSTLKIQRTERGDSAVYLCASSSTDSLQETQYFGPGTRLLVL.

The CDR3 here is CASSPMEGYTF. The DNA for the CDR3 is TGTGCCAGCAGTCCCATGGAGGGCTACACCTTC. J is TRBJ1-2 and V is TRBV6-6; no definite D call. Trimming shortened V by 5 bases and J by 8 bases, and 9 bases separated the two germline ends. This CDR3 is built from 11 residues. Looked up from germline, CDR1 is MNHNY and CDR2 is SVGAGI (reference sequence).

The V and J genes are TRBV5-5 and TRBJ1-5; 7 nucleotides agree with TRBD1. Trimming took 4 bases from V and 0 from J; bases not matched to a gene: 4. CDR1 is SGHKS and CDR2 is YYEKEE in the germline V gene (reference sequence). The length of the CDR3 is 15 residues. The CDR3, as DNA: TGTGCCAGCAGCGCCGACAGGGTTAGCAATCAGCCCCAGCATTTT. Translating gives CASSADRVSNQPQHF.